What follows are 18 T cell receptor beta chains derived from one specimen sequenced in a study of T-cell reconstitution after alpha-beta-depleted transplantation in children. The library targeted TCRbeta and was prepared with unique molecular identifiers. One entry per CDR3 protein, called by TCRdb with MiXCR from the PCR reads. The table has over 150,000 distinct CDR3 sequences, approximately 7% seen once. The sequenced sample was PBMCs, obtained before TCRalphabeta/CD19-depleted stem cell transplant. All receptors derive from a boy aged 2-9 years with acute lymphoblastic leukemia, due to receive a stem cell transplant.

Ten or more counts support this clonotype. The rearrangement joins TRBV29-1 to TRBJ1-5; D might be TRBD1 (6 bases). The CDR3 has 15 residues. V shed 0 bases and J shed 7 bases, with 16 bases lying between them. The germline CDR1 and CDR2 sequences are SQVTM and ANQGSEA. The chain's CDR3 is CSVEEPWGPGQPQHF. The CDR3 coding sequence is TGCAGCGTTGAAGAACCTTGGGGGCCTGGCCAGCCCCAGCATTTT.

This clonotype was seen ten or more times. This chain connects TRBV4-3 to TRBJ2-7; D is undetermined. The CDR3 has 13 amino acids. Trimming removed 0 bases from V and 5 bases from J, with 8 bases in between. Germline V gives CDR1 LGHNA, CDR2 YSLEER. The CDR3 sequence: CASSQDQGHEQYF. The CDR3 nucleotides read TGCGCCAGCAGCCAAGATCAAGGCCACGAGCAGTACTTC.

The chain joins TRBV13 to TRBJ2-7, with 8 positions matching TRBD1. V dropped 5 bases and J dropped 6; count of bases not matched to a gene: 3. The CDR3 is 12 residues long. Germline V gives CDR1 PRHDT, CDR2 FYEKMQ (reference sequence). CDR3 in DNA: TGTGCCAGCAGCAGCGGACAGGGCGAGCAGTACTTC. It yields the protein CASSSGQGEQYF.

This clonotype has only a few counts. The chain is built from TRBV7-2 and TRBJ2-4, with 9 bases lining up with TRBD2. Looked up from germline, CDR1 is SGHTA and CDR2 is FQGNSA. V was pared by 0 bases and J by 0 bases, with 6 bases of the junction left unmatched. This CDR3 has 18 amino acids. The CDR3 nucleotides read TGTGCCAGCAGCTTAGCGATCGGACTAGCGTTAGCCAAAAACATTCAGTACTTC. It encodes CASSLAIGLALAKNIQYF. The variable domain in full, completed from reference TRBV7-2 and TRBJ2-4, reads GAGVSQSPSNKVTEKGKDVELRCDPISGHTALYWYRQSLGQGLEFLIYFQGNSAPDKSGLPSDRFSAERTGGSVSTLTIQRTQQEDSAVYLCASSLAIGLALAKNIQYFGAGTRLSVL.

The chain uses TRBV14 and TRBJ2-7, with D unclear. CDR1 is SGHDN, CDR2 FVKESK, per germline. The CDR3 covers 13 residues. V dropped 0 bases and J dropped 6 bases, with 9 bases sitting between them. The CDR3 DNA follows: TGTGCCAGCAGCCAAGATATTCAGTCCGAGCAGTACTTC. Its translation: CASSQDIQSEQYF.

This clonotype has ten or more counts. The chain joins TRBV29-1 to TRBJ2-7, with a possible D match to TRBD1 (6 bases). The V gene lost 4 bases and the J gene lost 0 bases, with 16 bases spanning the gap. This CDR3 comprises 15 residues. CDR1 is SQVTM and CDR2 is ANQGSEA in the germline V gene. Here the CDR3 reads CSVGGQSQGSYEQYF. The CDR3 DNA sequence: TGCAGCGTTGGCGGACAGAGCCAAGGCTCCTACGAGCAGTACTTC.

This clonotype was counted ten times or more. The chain employs TRBV5-1 and TRBJ2-1; D not resolved. The ends were cut back, 1 base at V and 5 bases at J, with 7 bases in the middle. The germline CDR1 and CDR2 sequences are SGHRS and YFSETQ. The CDR3 has 13 amino acids. This CDR3 reads CASSLTSDNEQFF. DNA for the CDR3: TGCGCCAGCAGCTTGACCTCTGACAATGAGCAGTTCTTC.

The J gene is TRBJ2-2, the V gene TRBV30; D is possibly TRBD1 (5 bases). Germline V gene lookup returns CDR1 GTSNPN and CDR2 SVGIG (reference sequence). Trimming pared 4 bases from V and 6 bases from J, leaving 9 bases between. The CDR3 covers 12 residues. CDR3 bases: TGTGCCTGGACAGGGAAGGCCGGGGAGCTGTTTTTT. This gives the protein CAWTGKAGELFF.

The sample holds many counts of this clonotype. The CDR3 DNA reads as TGCAGCGCCGGCCGGGTGGGCCGCACAGATACGCAGTATTTT. Protein: CSAGRVGRTDTQYF. The chain carries TRBV29-1 and TRBJ2-3; D not certain. V lost 7 bases and J 1 base, leaving 15 bases between the germline ends. Germline-derived CDR1 and CDR2 are SQVTM and ANQGSEA. The CDR3 length is 14 residues.

This clonotype showed up many times. This chain uses TRBV7-9 with TRBJ2-5; 8 bases line up with TRBD2. V lost 4 bases to trimming and J lost 1 base; unmatched junction nucleotides: 2. CDR3 length: 14 residues. Germline values: CDR1 SEHNR, CDR2 FQNEAQ (reference sequence). This CDR3 reads CASSSTSGQETQYF. The DNA of the CDR3 is TGTGCCAGCAGCTCCACTAGCGGCCAAGAGACCCAGTACTTC.

This clonotype was seen at least ten times. This chain connects TRBV6-2 or TRBV6-3 to TRBJ2-3; D tentatively reads TRBD1 or TRBD2 (6 bases each). The germline V and J ends were trimmed by 5 bases and 4 bases, with 16 bases remaining between them. The CDR3 is 15 residues long. Germline assignment: CDR1 MNHEY and CDR2 SVGEGT. The DNA of the CDR3 is TGTGCCAGCAGTGACTACTCAGGGGAGGCAGATACGCAGTATTTT. This gives the protein CASSDYSGEADTQYF.

This clonotype was counted many times. The chain carries TRBV5-1 and TRBJ2-1, with 8 bases matching TRBD1. Germline assignment: CDR1 SGHRS and CDR2 YFSETQ. With V trimmed by 0 bases and J by 3 bases, 2 bases remained unmatched. This CDR3 region has 15 residues. The CDR3 nucleotides are TGCGCCAGCAGCTTGGAACAGGGGGGCTACAATGAGCAGTTCTTC. The encoded protein is CASSLEQGGYNEQFF.

This chain links TRBV14 with TRBJ1-5; 7 nucleotides align to TRBD1. Trimming removed 4 bases from V and 2 bases from J; junction bases left unmatched: 5. CDR1 is SGHDN and CDR2 is FVKESK in the germline V gene. CDR3 length: 15 amino acids. The CDR3: CASSRDRVRNQPQHF. Written as DNA, the CDR3 is TGTGCCAGCAGCCGAGACAGGGTCCGCAATCAGCCCCAGCATTTT.

The chain employs TRBV20-1 and TRBJ2-7; 7 positions match TRBD2. CDR3 size: 16 residues. With 6 bases clipped from V and 0 bases from J, the junction kept 14 bases outside the gene matches. The germline CDR1 and CDR2 sequences are DFQATT and SNEGSKA (reference sequence). The chain's CDR3 is CSATLRDYGHSYEQYF. CDR3 sequence (DNA): TGCAGTGCCACCCTCCGGGACTACGGGCACTCCTACGAGCAGTACTTC.

This clonotype was found many times. This chain links TRBV12-3 or TRBV12-4 with TRBJ2-3; TRBD2 matches at 10 bases. Trimming took 6 bases from V and 5 from J; bases not matched to a gene: 5. This CDR3 spans 14 amino acids. The CDR3 region has the DNA TGTGCCAGCAGAGGGGCTAGCGGGAGAGATACGCAGTATTTT. This encodes CASRGASGRDTQYF.

The chain employs TRBV4-3 and TRBJ2-1, with 11 bases identical to TRBD2. Germline-derived CDR1 and CDR2 are LGHNA and YSLEER. Trimming at V came to 0 bases and at J to 6 bases, leaving 7 bases not matched to a gene. The CDR3 has 17 amino acids. The CDR3: CASSQERLAGRSNEQFF. Here the CDR3 DNA reads TGCGCCAGCAGCCAAGAACGACTAGCGGGGCGCTCCAATGAGCAGTTCTTC.

The CDR3 region has the DNA TGTGCCAGCAGCTTAGGATCAGGAACAAATCAGCCCCAGCATTTT. Amino acid sequence: CASSLGSGTNQPQHF. The chain is built from TRBV7-2 and TRBJ1-5; D remains unclear. Trimming took off 1 base at V and 4 bases at J, with 11 bases between the two ends. CDR3 length: 15 residues. Germline values: CDR1 SGHTA, CDR2 FQGNSA.

V gene TRBV29-1 combines with J gene TRBJ2-3, with D hard to call. V dropped 4 bases and J dropped 0 bases, with 2 bases sitting between them. Germline V gene data show CDR1 as SQVTM and CDR2 as ANQGSEA. The CDR3 covers 11 residues. This chain's CDR3 is CSVGSTDTQYF. The CDR3 nucleotides are TGCAGCGTTGGGAGCACAGATACGCAGTATTTT.